This T cell receptor (beta chain) was sequenced during a study of early T cells in non-severe SARS-CoV-2 infection. Attached unique molecular identifiers marked individual cDNA molecules. TCRdb reprocessed the 5' RACE reads via MiXCR and lists one record per CDR3 protein. This sample has approximately 84,000 distinct CDR3 sequences, with about 15% found just once. There are 10 residues in the CDR3. The gene calls are TRBV21-1 and TRBJ2-1. TRBV21-1 is deemed a pseudogene. The specimen sequenced was whole blood. The origin of this receptor is an adult who was a healthcare worker with PCR-confirmed SARS-CoV-2 infection or an uninfected control (not recorded which). The CDR3 bases are TGTGCCAGCAGCATCGTATATCAGTTCTTC. The encoded protein is CASSIVYQFF.